These 29 T cell receptor beta chains originate from one sample sequenced in a study of OX40 agonist ivuxolimab in advanced cancers. Profiling relied on immunoSEQ multiplex PCR, and the TCRdb table lists in-frame clones only, not all of them. The profile covers almost 50,000 clones, with around 81% appearing a single time and approximately 6.1% taken by the ten largest. Sequencing was performed on CD4+ or CD8+ T cells sorted from blood, taken in a trial of the OX40 agonist ivuxolimab. Every receptor here comes from an adult with an advanced solid tumor such as melanoma, head and neck, liver or kidney cancer.

This clone has a handful of counts. The chain recombines TRBV7-6 with TRBJ2-2; D is uncertain. The germline V gene encodes CDR1 SGHVS and CDR2 FNYEAQ. This CDR3 comprises 14 residues. Trimming took off 1 base at V and 6 bases at J, with 9 bases between the two ends. CDR3 region: CASSLEGGAGELFF. The CDR3 coding sequence is TGTGCCAGCAGCTTAGAGGGTGGGGCCGGGGAGCTGTTTTTT.

V usage is TRBV5-4 and J usage is TRBJ2-7, with D tentatively TRBD1 or TRBD2 (5 bases each). V lost 5 bases and J 7 bases, leaving 10 bases between the germline ends. The CDR3 extends over 11 amino acids. CDR1 and CDR2 from the germline V gene are SGHNT and YYREEE (reference sequence). CDR3 residues: CASSEGWEQYF. The CDR3 DNA reads as TGTGCCAGCAGTGAGGGGTGGGAGCAGTACTTC.

The rearrangement uses TRBV28 and TRBJ2-7; no clear D gene. V was shortened by 6 bases and J by 3 bases, with 15 bases between the two germline ends. CDR3 length: 14 amino acids. Germline assignment: CDR1 MDHEN and CDR2 SYDVKM. The CDR3 coding sequence is TGTGCCAGCAGAGAGATAGGAATAGACTACGAGCAGTACTTC. This encodes CASREIGIDYEQYF. Complete variable domain (other parts from reference TRBV28 and TRBJ2-7): DVKVTQSSRYLVKRTGEKVFLECVQDMDHENMFWYRQDPGLGLRLIYFSYDVKMKEKGDIPEGYSVSREKKERFSLILESASTNQTSMYLCASREIGIDYEQYFGPGTRLTVT.

The chain recombines TRBV27 with TRBJ1-2; D is uncertain. CDR1 is MNHEY and CDR2 is SMNVEV in the germline V gene (reference sequence). This CDR3 is 13 amino acids long. The V gene lost 5 bases and the J gene lost 1 base, with 8 bases spanning the gap. The CDR3: CASSRDINYGYTF. Written as DNA, the CDR3 is TGTGCCAGCAGTAGAGACATTAACTATGGCTACACCTTC.

The chain couples TRBV11-2 to TRBJ2-7; 7 bases agree with TRBD1. Germline V lookup: CDR1 SGHAT, CDR2 FQNNGV. With V trimmed by 3 bases and J by 4 bases, 6 bases remained unmatched. The CDR3 has 14 amino acids. Written as DNA, the CDR3 is TGTGCCAGCAGCTTTGGGACAGATTCGTACGAGCAGTACTTC. Its translation: CASSFGTDSYEQYF.

The V call is TRBV5-1, the J call TRBJ1-1; TRBD1 matches at 8 bases. J lost 2 bases, V lost 1 base, and 4 bases had no gene match. Germline assignment: CDR1 SGHRS and CDR2 YFSETQ. The CDR3 has 15 residues. The CDR3: CASSLSTGGNTEAFF. The CDR3 DNA follows: TGCGCCAGCAGCTTGAGTACAGGGGGAAACACTGAAGCTTTCTTT.

This rearrangement joins TRBV27 to TRBJ1-2; 7 bases line up with TRBD1. The V and J ends lost 4 bases and 4 bases, in that order; junction bases with no gene match: 6. This CDR3 has 14 residues. CDR1 MNHEY and CDR2 SMNVEV come from the germline V gene (reference sequence). Here the CDR3 reads CASSSDRNTYGYTF. As DNA, the CDR3 is TGTGCCAGCAGTTCGGACAGGAATACCTATGGCTACACCTTC.

The V call is TRBV2, the J call TRBJ2-3; D gene unclear. Germline CDR1 is SNHLY and CDR2 is FYNNEI. Trimming left V 3 bases short and J 0 bases short, with 13 bases between. The CDR3 has 16 residues. CDR3: CASSDWNGLSTDTQYF. The DNA for the CDR3 is TGTGCCAGCAGTGATTGGAACGGCTTGAGCACAGATACGCAGTATTTT. Looking up the rest from reference TRBV2 and TRBJ2-3 gives the full variable domain: EPEVTQTPSHQVTQMGQEVILRCVPISNHLYFYWYRQILGQKVEFLVSFYNNEISEKSEIFDDQFSVERPDGSNFTLKIRSTKLEDSAMYFCASSDWNGLSTDTQYFGPGTRLTVL.

The genes are TRBV9 and TRBJ1-3; the D is unclear. This CDR3 is built from 13 residues. Germline lookup yields CDR1 SGDLS and CDR2 YYNGEE. The V and J ends lost 3 bases and 8 bases respectively, with 12 bases between them. The chain's CDR3 is CASSDRAPDTIYF. For the CDR3, the DNA is TGTGCCAGCAGCGACCGCGCTCCGGACACCATATATTTT.

This clone was seen a handful of times. V is TRBV6-1 and J is TRBJ1-5; 8 positions match TRBD1. V shed 6 bases, J shed 5 bases, and the junction held 6 bases outside the gene matches. There are 14 residues in the CDR3. Germline assignment: CDR1 MNHNS and CDR2 SASEGT. The CDR3 region is CASSPGQGHQPQHF. Here the CDR3 DNA reads TGTGCCAGCAGCCCCGGACAGGGCCATCAGCCCCAGCATTTT.

This chain uses TRBV27 with TRBJ2-7; 9 bases are shared with TRBD1. Per germline, CDR1 MNHEY and CDR2 SMNVEV (reference sequence). The CDR3 runs 14 residues. V shed 5 bases and J 5 bases; nucleotides not matched to a gene: 7. The DNA of the CDR3 is TGTGCCAGCAGTCTAGGACAGGGGTTTAACGAGCAGTACTTC. This sequence encodes CASSLGQGFNEQYF.

This rearrangement joins TRBV29-1 to TRBJ2-1; D call uncertain. The CDR3 sequence is 14 residues long. V lost 6 bases and J lost 4, with 16 bases in between. Germline V gene data show CDR1 as SQVTM and CDR2 as ANQGSEA. Here the CDR3 reads CSVTTGQGYNEQFF. The CDR3 bases are TGCAGCGTCACGACGGGCCAAGGGTACAATGAGCAGTTCTTC.

The rearrangement links TRBV5-4 to TRBJ2-7; 8 bases are shared with TRBD2. Trimming took 4 bases from V and 2 from J; bases not matched to a gene: 2. This CDR3 has 13 amino acids. Germline V gives CDR1 SGHNT, CDR2 YYREEE (reference sequence). The CDR3: CASSPGGAYEQYV. The CDR3 nucleotides are TGTGCCAGCAGCCCGGGAGGGGCCTACGAGCAGTACGTC.

The chain combines TRBV11-2 with TRBJ2-1; D not certain. Trimming pared 5 bases from V and 4 bases from J, leaving 12 bases between. Germline CDR1 is SGHAT and CDR2 is FQNNGV. The CDR3 extends over 14 amino acids. CDR3 region: CASSARVGYNEQFF. The CDR3 DNA follows: TGTGCCAGCAGCGCTAGGGTGGGTTACAATGAGCAGTTCTTC. The entire variable domain, with the rest obtained from reference TRBV11-2 and TRBJ2-1, is as follows: EAGVAQSPRYKIIEKRQSVAFWCNPISGHATLYWYQQILGQGPKLLIQFQNNGVVDDSQLPKDRFSAERLKGVDSTLKIQPAKLEDSAVYLCASSARVGYNEQFFGPGTRLTVL.

This clone showed up just once. The chain employs TRBV21-1 and TRBJ2-1; the table's D call TRBD2 went unverified against the DNA. TRBV21-1 represents a pseudogene. This CDR3 is 17 amino acids long. CDR3 bases: TGTGCCAGCAGCAAAGGGGCCCTAGCGGGGGCCTACAATGAGCAGTTCTTC. This translates into CASSKGALAGAYNEQFF.

This clone was detected a few times. V is TRBV4-3 and J is TRBJ2-1; D gene uncertain. CDR3 length: 14 residues. Germline V gene sequence: CDR1 LGHNA, CDR2 YSLEER. V was shortened by 4 bases and J by 7 bases, with 14 bases between the two germline ends. The DNA of the CDR3 is TGCGCCAGCAGCCTCTCGGACGGAATAAATGAGCAGTTCTTC. Translating it yields CASSLSDGINEQFF.

The rearrangement links TRBV6-9 to TRBJ2-7; a weak D match, TRBD1 (6 bases). The germline gives CDR1 MNHGY, CDR2 SVAAGI. The CDR3 contains 15 residues. The germline V and J ends were trimmed by 3 bases and 3 bases, with 15 bases remaining between them. The DNA for the CDR3 is TGTGCCAGCAGTTACGGACAGATATCTCTCTACGAGCAGTACTTC. This translates into CASSYGQISLYEQYF.

The chain couples TRBV29-1 to TRBJ2-7; maybe TRBD2 (6 bases). This CDR3 is built from 16 residues. V lost 0 bases, J lost 2 bases, and 17 bases lay in between. CDR1 and CDR2 from the germline V gene are SQVTM and ANQGSEA. CDR3 protein: CSVEDGGSRETYEQYF. The CDR3 nucleotides read TGCAGCGTTGAAGATGGGGGGTCAAGAGAGACCTACGAGCAGTACTTC.

This chain connects TRBV5-6 to TRBJ2-7; D ambiguous. Germline-derived CDR1 and CDR2 are SGHDT and YYEEEE. Between the trimmed V and J ends, which lost 0 bases and 4 bases, there was a span of 14 bases. The CDR3 runs 15 residues. The CDR3 is CASSLADPRVYEQYV. The CDR3 nucleotides are TGTGCCAGCAGCTTGGCCGACCCTAGAGTTTACGAGCAGTACGTC.

This sequence joins TRBV10-2 and TRBJ2-1; 12 positions match TRBD2. V was pared by 4 bases and J by 4 bases, with 8 bases of the junction left unmatched. In germline, CDR1 is WSHSY, CDR2 SAAADI. This CDR3 comprises 17 residues. The chain's CDR3 is CASSGTSGTQWYNEQFF. The CDR3 region has the DNA TGCGCCAGCAGTGGGACTAGCGGGACCCAATGGTACAATGAGCAGTTCTTC.

The table lists this clone with a count of one. The V and J genes are TRBV15 and TRBJ2-1, with 12 bases identical to TRBD2. The germline gives CDR1 LNHNV, CDR2 YYDKDF (reference sequence). This CDR3 region has 16 residues. The trim removed 1 base at V and 5 bases at J, leaving 3 bases unmatched. CDR3 sequence reads: CATSRGLAGGDNEQFF. CDR3 sequence (DNA): TGTGCCACCAGCAGAGGGCTAGCGGGGGGGGACAATGAGCAGTTCTTC.

The chain uses TRBV27 and TRBJ2-1, with D possibly TRBD1 on 5 matching bases. Germline V gene sequence: CDR1 MNHEY, CDR2 SMNVEV (reference sequence). V was pared by 2 bases and J by 6 bases, with 14 bases between. The CDR3 covers 15 residues. The CDR3 bases are TGTGCCAGCAGTTTAGCCGTGACAGAGCGCAATGAGCAGTTCTTC. Its translation: CASSLAVTERNEQFF.

Concerning this clone itself: Compared with germline, one end of the junction differs, possibly owing to a read error. The chain couples TRBV5-6 to TRBJ1-1; D perhaps matches TRBD1 (5 bases). This CDR3 has 16 amino acids. Germline CDR1 and CDR2: SGHDT and YYEEEE. The CDR3, as DNA: TGTGCCGGCAGCTTGATGGGTCCAGGGTTTAACACTGAAGCTTTCTTT. Its translation: CAGSLMGPGFNTEAFF. Supplemented by reference TRBV5-6 and TRBJ1-1, the full variable domain reads DAGVTQSPTHLIKTRGQQVTLRCSPKSGHDTVSWYQQALGQGPQFIFQYYEEEERQRGNFPDRFSGHQFPNYSSELNVNALLLGDSALYLCAGSLMGPGFNTEAFFGQGTRLTVV.

The chain joins TRBV9 to TRBJ2-1; no clear D. Germline V CDR1 and CDR2: SGDLS, YYNGEE. The length of the CDR3 is 15 residues. Trimming pared 0 bases from V and 2 bases from J, leaving 9 bases between. CDR3 sequence: CASSVVTNPYNEQFF. CDR3 coding DNA: TGTGCCAGCAGCGTAGTTACAAACCCCTACAATGAGCAGTTCTTC.

The chain has TRBV4-1 and TRBJ1-5; 7 nucleotides line up with TRBD1. Germline V lookup: CDR1 MGHRA, CDR2 YSYEKL. The J segment lost 5 bases and the V segment lost 1 base, leaving 8 bases of the junction unmatched. There are 16 residues in the CDR3. CDR3 amino acids: CASSQAHGTDDQPQHF. Written as DNA, the CDR3 is TGCGCCAGCAGCCAAGCCCACGGGACAGACGATCAGCCCCAGCATTTT.

The chain links TRBV4-1 to TRBJ2-3; D gene uncertain. Germline CDR1 MGHRA, CDR2 YSYEKL. The CDR3 covers 15 residues. Trimming removed 1 base from V and 0 bases from J, with 8 bases in between. CDR3 nucleotide sequence: TGCGCCAGCAGCCAAGGGGTCTTTAGCACAGATACGCAGTATTTT. This translates into CASSQGVFSTDTQYF.

This chain connects TRBV29-1 to TRBJ1-2; D uncertain. The CDR3 contains 14 residues. V lost 3 bases and J lost 10, with 21 bases in between. Germline V gene sequence: CDR1 SQVTM, CDR2 ANQGSEA. CDR3 residues: CSVDPGSVTQDYTF. DNA of the CDR3: TGCAGCGTTGATCCTGGGTCAGTCACCCAGGACTACACCTTC.

This chain uses TRBV5-1 with TRBJ2-3; 11 bases agree with TRBD2. CDR1 SGHRS and CDR2 YFSETQ come from the germline V gene. This CDR3 is 16 amino acids long. V dropped 3 bases and J dropped 2; count of bases not matched to a gene: 5. CDR3 in DNA: TGCGCCAGCAGCTCCTCTAGCGGGGGGATCACAGATACGCAGTATTTT. Translating it yields CASSSSSGGITDTQYF. Looking up the rest from reference TRBV5-1 and TRBJ2-3 gives the full variable domain: KAGVTQTPRYLIKTRGQQVTLSCSPISGHRSVSWYQQTPGQGLQFLFEYFSETQRNKGNFPGRFSGRQFSNSRSEMNVSTLELGDSALYLCASSSSSGGITDTQYFGPGTRLTVL.

This clone appeared once. The chain is built from TRBV7-6 and TRBJ2-3; D ambiguous. Trimming cost V 4 bases and J 6 bases, with 8 bases left between them. The CDR3 contains 12 residues. In germline, CDR1 is SGHVS, CDR2 FNYEAQ. The CDR3 protein is CASSSYGDTQYF. DNA for the CDR3: TGTGCCAGCAGCTCCTATGGCGATACGCAGTATTTT.